This T cell receptor (beta chain) was sequenced in a study of cytomegalovirus exposure and HLA in healthy donors. Study conclusions and caveats: Most sequenced TCRs were rare (though some public TCRs occurred in many donors). Some V segments, including TRBV6-2 and TRBV6-3, were excluded as indistinguishable.

About this clone: Its antigen is not known.

The CDR3 spans 16 residues. Trimming shortened V by 1 base and J by 2 bases, and 15 bases separated the two germline ends. Germline V CDR1 and CDR2: MGHRA, YSYEKL. Although they were nominally healthy when sampled, donors likely had unrecorded immune exposures. Vbeta (60) and Jbeta (13) primers were used in the PCR. Some clones are missing from TCRdb's copy, which holds only in-frame ones; the method was immunoSEQ multiplex PCR. The profile shows some 180,000 clones, 78% of them singletons. The TCR sequence derives from a female donor in good health and CMV-seronegative. This rearrangement joins TRBV4-1 to TRBJ2-7; TRBD1 might be the D (6 bases). Sequencing input: PBMCs. The CDR3 DNA sequence: TGCGCCAGCAGCCAAGGGGCACAGGGTAGCACCTACGAGCAGTACTTC. Protein: CASSQGAQGSTYEQYF.